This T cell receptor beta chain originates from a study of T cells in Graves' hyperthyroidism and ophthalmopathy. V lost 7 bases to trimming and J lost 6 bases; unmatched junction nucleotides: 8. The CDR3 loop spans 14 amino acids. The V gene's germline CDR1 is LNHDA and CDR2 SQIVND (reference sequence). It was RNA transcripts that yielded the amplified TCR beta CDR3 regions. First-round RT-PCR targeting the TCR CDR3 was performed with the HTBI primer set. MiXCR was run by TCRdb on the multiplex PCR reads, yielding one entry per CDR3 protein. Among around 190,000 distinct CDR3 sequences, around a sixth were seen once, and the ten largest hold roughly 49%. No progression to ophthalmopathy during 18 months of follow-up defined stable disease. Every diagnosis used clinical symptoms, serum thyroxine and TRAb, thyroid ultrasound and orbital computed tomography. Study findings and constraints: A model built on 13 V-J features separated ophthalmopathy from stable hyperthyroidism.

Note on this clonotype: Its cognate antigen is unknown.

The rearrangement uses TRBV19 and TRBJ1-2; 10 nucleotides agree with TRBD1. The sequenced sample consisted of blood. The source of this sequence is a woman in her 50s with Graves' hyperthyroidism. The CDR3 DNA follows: TGTGCCAGTAACCCGGGACAGGGGATACATGGCTACACCTTC. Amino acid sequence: CASNPGQGIHGYTF.